There are many counts of the clone carrying this TCR beta chain. This entry is derived from a study of T cells in Graves' hyperthyroidism and ophthalmopathy. Stable Graves' hyperthyroidism denoted no ophthalmopathy progression over 18 months. The study enrolled patients aged 18 to 65 with newly diagnosed hyperthyroidism of under 2 months' duration. RNA transcripts gave rise to amplified TCR beta CDR3 regions. TCR CDR3 regions were first amplified by RT-PCR with HTBI primers. TCRdb re-called the multiplex PCR reads through MiXCR, storing one row per CDR3 protein. In the table there are 210,000 or so distinct CDR3 sequences, approximately 17% of which are singletons. The germline CDR1 and CDR2 sequences are MNHEY and SVGAGI. This CDR3 region has 16 residues. V shed 0 bases and J 6 bases; nucleotides not matched to a gene: 8.

The clonotype comes from a man in his fifties with Graves' hyperthyroidism. Sequenced sample: blood. The V gene is TRBV6-5, the J gene TRBJ2-1; 7 bases are a match to TRBD2. The CDR3 coding sequence is TGTGCCAGCAGTTACTCGGCGGGCGGGAGACCCAATGAGCAGTTCTTC. Translation gives CASSYSAGGRPNEQFF.